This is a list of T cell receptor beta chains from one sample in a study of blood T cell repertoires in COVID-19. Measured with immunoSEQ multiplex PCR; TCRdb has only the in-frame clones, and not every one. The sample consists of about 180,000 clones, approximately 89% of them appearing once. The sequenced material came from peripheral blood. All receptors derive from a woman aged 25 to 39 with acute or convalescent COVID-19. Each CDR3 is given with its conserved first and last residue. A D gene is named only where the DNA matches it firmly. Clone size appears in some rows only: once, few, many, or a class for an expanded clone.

cdr3_aa: CASSPGEQPQHF
cdr3_nt: TGTGCCAGCAGCCCGGGGGAACAGCCCCAGCATTTT
j_call: TRBJ1-5
d_call: -
cdr3_length: 12
clone_size: -
v_call: TRBV5-8

cdr3_aa: CASRDVSGGFYEQYF
cdr3_nt: TGTGCCAGCAGAGACGTAAGCGGAGGTTTTTACGAGCAGTACTTC
j_call: TRBJ2-7
d_call: -
cdr3_length: 15
clone_size: -
v_call: TRBV6-5

cdr3_aa: CASSPSGDLTDTQYF
cdr3_nt: TGTGCCAGCAGTCCTAGCGGGGACCTCACAGATACGCAGTATTTT
j_call: TRBJ2-3
d_call: TRBD2
cdr3_length: 15
clone_size: -
v_call: TRBV28

cdr3_aa: CAIRDFSYEQYF
cdr3_nt: TGTGCCATCCGGGACTTCTCCTACGAGCAGTACTTC
j_call: TRBJ2-7
d_call: -
cdr3_length: 12
clone_size: -
v_call: TRBV10-3

cdr3_aa: CASGGVGSQETQYF
cdr3_nt: TGTGCCAGCGGCGGGGTGGGCAGTCAAGAGACCCAGTACTTC
j_call: TRBJ2-5
d_call: -
cdr3_length: 14
clone_size: -
v_call: TRBV7-9

cdr3_aa: CATSDSGPNTGELFF
cdr3_nt: TGTGCCACCAGTGACTCCGGTCCGAACACCGGGGAGCTGTTTTTT
j_call: TRBJ2-2
d_call: -
cdr3_length: 15
clone_size: -
v_call: TRBV24-1

cdr3_aa: CASRGQLNYGYTF
cdr3_nt: TGTGCCAGCAGGGGACAGCTTAACTATGGCTACACCTTC
j_call: TRBJ1-2
d_call: TRBD1
cdr3_length: 13
clone_size: -
v_call: TRBV2

cdr3_aa: CASSLSSDSNQPQHF
cdr3_nt: TGTGCCAGCAGTTTATCGTCTGACTCCAATCAGCCCCAGCATTTT
j_call: TRBJ1-5
d_call: -
cdr3_length: 15
clone_size: few
v_call: TRBV28

cdr3_aa: CASSQETMLQREQFF
cdr3_nt: TGTGCCAGCAGCCAAGAGACGATGCTTCAGAGGGAGCAGTTCTTC
j_call: TRBJ2-1
d_call: -
cdr3_length: 15
clone_size: once
v_call: TRBV3-1/TRBV3-2

cdr3_aa: CASSFVSGVEQFF
cdr3_nt: TGTGCCAGCAGCTTTGTTTCGGGGGTTGAGCAGTTCTTC
j_call: TRBJ2-1
d_call: -
cdr3_length: 13
clone_size: -
v_call: TRBV7-2

cdr3_aa: CASSRGTSGNQQFF
cdr3_nt: TGTGCCAGCAGCCGTGGGACTAGCGGGAACCAGCAGTTCTTC
j_call: TRBJ2-1
d_call: TRBD2
cdr3_length: 14
clone_size: -
v_call: TRBV5-6

cdr3_aa: CSVSTGPYTEAFF
cdr3_nt: TGCAGCGTTTCGACAGGCCCATACACTGAAGCTTTCTTT
j_call: TRBJ1-1
d_call: -
cdr3_length: 13
clone_size: -
v_call: TRBV29-1

cdr3_aa: CASSLSGRKLFF
cdr3_nt: TGTGCCAGCAGTCTAAGCGGGAGGAAGCTGTTTTTT
j_call: TRBJ2-2
d_call: TRBD2
cdr3_length: 12
clone_size: -
v_call: TRBV14

cdr3_aa: CAWKQGAANEQFF
cdr3_nt: TGTGCCTGGAAACAGGGGGCGGCTAATGAGCAGTTCTTC
j_call: TRBJ2-1
d_call: TRBD1
cdr3_length: 13
clone_size: -
v_call: TRBV30

cdr3_aa: CASAHGEQFF
cdr3_nt: TGTGCCAGCGCCCACGGTGAGCAGTTCTTC
j_call: TRBJ2-1
d_call: -
cdr3_length: 10
clone_size: -
v_call: TRBV6-6

cdr3_aa: CASSAGGYIQYF
cdr3_nt: TGTGCCAGCAGCGCCGGGGGTTACATTCAGTACTTC
j_call: TRBJ2-4
d_call: -
cdr3_length: 12
clone_size: -
v_call: TRBV14

cdr3_aa: CASSLGVETQYF
cdr3_nt: TGTGCCAGCAGCTTAGGAGTGGAGACCCAGTACTTC
j_call: TRBJ2-5
d_call: -
cdr3_length: 12
clone_size: -
v_call: TRBV7-9

cdr3_aa: CASSLGTSGSRRNEQYF
cdr3_nt: TGTGCCAGCAGCTTAGGGACTAGCGGGAGTCGTAGGAACGAGCAGTACTTC
j_call: TRBJ2-7
d_call: TRBD2
cdr3_length: 17
clone_size: -
v_call: TRBV7-9

cdr3_aa: CASSLDRENEQFF
cdr3_nt: TGTGCCAGCAGCTTAGATCGGGAGAATGAGCAGTTCTTC
j_call: TRBJ2-1
d_call: -
cdr3_length: 13
clone_size: -
v_call: TRBV11-2

cdr3_aa: CASRGTVYGYTF
cdr3_nt: TGTGCCAGTAGGGGCACAGTTTATGGCTACACCTTC
j_call: TRBJ1-2
d_call: -
cdr3_length: 12
clone_size: -
v_call: TRBV2

cdr3_aa: CASSDASRGSLEGDEQFF
cdr3_nt: TGTGCCAGCAGTGATGCGTCTCGCGGGAGTCTTGAGGGTGATGAGCAGTTCTTC
j_call: TRBJ2-1
d_call: TRBD2
cdr3_length: 18
clone_size: -
v_call: TRBV25-1

cdr3_aa: CASSLGQNTEAFF
cdr3_nt: TGTGCCAGCAGCTTAGGACAGAACACTGAAGCTTTCTTT
j_call: TRBJ1-1
d_call: -
cdr3_length: 13
clone_size: -
v_call: TRBV7-9